The 15 T cell receptor beta chains below were found in one sample sequenced in a study of shared clonotypes between healthy human individuals. The assay was immunoSEQ multiplex PCR, and TCRdb's table has in-frame clones only and misses some. The sample lists about 2 million clones, around 96% occurring once. Naive CD8 cells lacked CD45RO, underwent positive selection for CCR7 and left out terminally differentiated effector memory CD45RA+ cells. The sequenced sample consisted of naive CD8+ T cells sorted from blood. The receptor set was obtained from a man aged 18 to 30 in good health.

The rearrangement joins TRBV9 to TRBJ2-6; D might be TRBD1 or TRBD2, each matching 5 bases. This CDR3 region has 17 residues. Germline V gene data show CDR1 as SGDLS and CDR2 as YYNGEE. V lost 2 bases to trimming and J lost 0 bases, with 12 bases between them. CDR3 loop: CASSVPGPYSGANVLTF. The DNA for the CDR3 is TGTGCCAGCAGCGTTCCGGGACCGTACTCTGGGGCCAACGTCCTGACTTTC.

V is TRBV18 and J is TRBJ2-7; D may be TRBD2 (5 bases). From germline, CDR1 is KGHSH and CDR2 LQKENI. V lost 6 bases and J lost 4, with 13 bases in between. This CDR3 is built from 13 residues. In DNA form, the CDR3 reads TGTGCCAGCTCCCCCTCTAGCAGGTACGAGCAGTACTTC. Translating it yields CASSPSSRYEQYF.

Concerning this clone: Additional DNA sequences in this sample encode the identical CDR3. This chain joins TRBV5-4 and TRBJ2-7, with D uncertain. The CDR3 has 13 residues. The ends were cut back, 1 base at V and 4 bases at J, with 9 bases in the middle. CDR1 SGHNT and CDR2 YYREEE come from the germline V gene (reference sequence). DNA of the CDR3: TGTGCCAGCAGCTTGTGGGGTGTTTACGAGCAGTACTTC. Residues: CASSLWGVYEQYF.

The chain links TRBV2 to TRBJ2-7, with TRBD1 as a possible D gene (8 bases). The CDR3 loop spans 17 amino acids. With 3 bases removed from V and 0 bases from J, the gap between germline ends came to 18 bases. Germline V gene sequence: CDR1 SNHLY, CDR2 FYNNEI. The CDR3 loop is CASSDGGGTGSSYEQYF. CDR3 DNA sequence: TGTGCCAGCAGTGACGGGGGAGGGACAGGCTCCTCCTACGAGCAGTACTTC.

This chain joins TRBV28 and TRBJ2-3, with 11 bases that match TRBD2. This CDR3 comprises 17 residues. Germline CDR1 and CDR2: MDHEN and SYDVKM. V trimming: 10 bases; J trimming: 4 bases; junction bases outside the gene matches: 16. The CDR3 DNA follows: TGTGCCACCTCGACTAGCGGGGAGGGTACTCGTCCAGATACGCAGTATTTT. Translation gives CATSTSGEGTRPDTQYF. Using reference TRBV28 and TRBJ2-3 for the parts outside the CDR3, the full variable domain is DVKVTQSSRYLVKRTGEKVFLECVQDMDHENMFWYRQDPGLGLRLIYFSYDVKMKEKGDIPEGYSVSREKKERFSLILESASTNQTSMYLCATSTSGEGTRPDTQYFGPGTRLTVL.

This clone has only one observation. The chain carries TRBV7-6 and TRBJ2-5; 11 bases agree with TRBD2. The V segment lost 6 bases and the J segment 1 base; nucleotides outside the gene matches: 4. The germline CDR1 and CDR2 sequences are SGHVS and FNYEAQ. The CDR3 length is 15 residues. In nucleotides, the CDR3 is TGTGCCAGCAGTCGTCTAGCGGGAGGCCAAGAGACCCAGTACTTC. Its protein product is CASSRLAGGQETQYF.

The chain carries TRBV5-6 and TRBJ2-7; D remains ambiguous. This CDR3 has 14 residues. CDR1 is SGHDT and CDR2 is YYEEEE in the germline V gene. Trimming took off 0 bases at V and 2 bases at J, with 9 bases between the two ends. The CDR3 loop is CASSLEAGTYEQYF. The DNA for the CDR3 is TGTGCCAGCAGCTTGGAGGCAGGCACCTACGAGCAGTACTTC.

The chain has TRBV10-3 and TRBJ2-7; D is perhaps TRBD1 (8 bases). Germline loops: CDR1 ENHRY, CDR2 SYGVKD. The CDR3 sequence is 14 residues long. Trimming took off 3 bases at V and 4 bases at J, with 13 bases between the two ends. The CDR3, as DNA: TGTGCCATCAGTGACGGACAGGGAGGGTACGAGCAGTACTTC. Translated, it gives CAISDGQGGYEQYF.

The J gene is TRBJ2-2, the V gene TRBV5-1; D is uncertain. From germline, CDR1 is SGHRS and CDR2 YFSETQ. There are 16 residues in the CDR3. Trimming cost V 1 base and J 3 bases, with 13 bases left between them. The CDR3 nucleotides read TGCGCCAGCAGCTTGTTGCAGCTTCGATACACCGGGGAGCTGTTTTTT. Translating gives CASSLLQLRYTGELFF.

The genes are TRBV7-2 and TRBJ2-7; TRBD2 aligns across 16 bases. The germline CDR1 and CDR2 sequences are SGHTA and FQGNSA. The junction had 6 bases not matched to a gene; V was cut back by 5 bases and J by 2 bases. The CDR3 has 17 residues. The CDR3 region is CASSPAGLAGGAYEQYF. For the CDR3, the DNA is TGTGCCAGCAGCCCCGCGGGACTAGCGGGAGGGGCCTACGAGCAGTACTTC.

The V gene is TRBV11-2, the J gene TRBJ2-3; the D call may be TRBD1 or TRBD2 (5 bases each). The CDR3 sequence is 17 residues long. From germline, CDR1 is SGHAT and CDR2 FQNNGV. Trimming left V 3 bases short and J 8 bases short, with 24 bases between. The DNA for the CDR3 is TGTGCCAGCAGCTTGGGTATAGGGACGGGCACAATTGGTACGCAGTATTTT. It specifies CASSLGIGTGTIGTQYF.

The V and J genes are TRBV11-2 and TRBJ2-3; TRBD2 aligns across 13 bases. The CDR3 consists of 16 residues. After removal of 5 bases from V and 4 bases from J, the junction contained 6 bases not matched to a gene. Looked up from germline, CDR1 is SGHAT and CDR2 is FQNNGV. The CDR3 reads CASSPGLAGAADTQYF. CDR3 DNA sequence: TGTGCCAGCAGCCCAGGACTAGCGGGAGCCGCAGATACGCAGTATTTT.

This rearrangement joins TRBV6-6 to TRBJ1-5; D is uncertain. This CDR3 is 13 amino acids long. The V end was cut by 11 bases, the J end by 1 base, with 12 bases between. CDR1 is MNHNY and CDR2 is SVGAGI in the germline V gene (reference sequence). CDR3 amino acids: CAAVELSNQPQHF. The CDR3 coding sequence is TGTGCCGCGGTAGAATTGAGCAATCAGCCCCAGCATTTT.

This chain links TRBV27 with TRBJ2-2, with no clear D. There are 12 residues in the CDR3. V shed 1 base and J shed 8 bases, with 5 bases lying between them. Germline V gene lookup returns CDR1 MNHEY and CDR2 SMNVEV (reference sequence). This chain's CDR3 is CASSLYAGELFF. The CDR3 coding sequence is TGTGCCAGCAGTTTATATGCGGGGGAGCTGTTTTTT.

In nucleotides, the CDR3 is TGTGCCAGCCGCGGGGTCAGGGCGCCCTCCTATGGCTACACCTTC. The encoded protein is CASRGVRAPSYGYTF. The J gene is TRBJ1-2, the V gene TRBV28; perhaps TRBD1 as D (5 bases). From germline, CDR1 is MDHEN and CDR2 SYDVKM. The V end was cut by 8 bases, the J end by 4 bases, with 20 bases between. The CDR3 spans 15 residues.